What follows is one TCR beta chain and its context. This sample was taken from a study of blood T cell repertoires in COVID-19. Study-wide background: T cells, B-cell-depleted T cells, or PBMCs supplied cDNA or gDNA.

The CDR3 covers 13 residues. From germline, CDR1 is SGHTA and CDR2 FQGTGA. Trimming took off 5 bases at V and 7 bases at J, with 14 bases between the two ends. In the authors' methods: Amplification of reference gene primers provided the estimated nucleated cell counts. Data came from immunoSEQ multiplex PCR; TCRdb stores just in-frame clones and leaves some out. V and J calls and clone size follow that table, whereas D and trimming were derived from the DNA. Of 210,000 or so clones in the sample, more than 80% were seen once. The sequencing input was peripheral blood. This receptor was identified in a woman of 80 years or more with COVID-19, enrolled during active disease. This chain joins TRBV7-3 and TRBJ2-5; D not resolved. DNA for the CDR3: TGTGCCAGCAGCCCGGCACGTGGAGCGACCCAGTACTTC. It encodes CASSPARGATQYF.